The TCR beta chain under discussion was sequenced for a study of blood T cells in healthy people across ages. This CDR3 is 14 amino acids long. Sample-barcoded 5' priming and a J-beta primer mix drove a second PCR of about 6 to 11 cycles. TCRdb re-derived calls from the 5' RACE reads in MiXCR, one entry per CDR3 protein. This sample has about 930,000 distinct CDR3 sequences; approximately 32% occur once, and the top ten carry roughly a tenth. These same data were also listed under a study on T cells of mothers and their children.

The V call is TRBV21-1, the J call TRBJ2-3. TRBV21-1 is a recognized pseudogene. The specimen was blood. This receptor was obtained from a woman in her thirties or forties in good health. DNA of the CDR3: TGTGCCAGCAGCAAAAACCTCGAGGAAGATACGCAGTATTTT. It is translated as CASSKNLEEDTQYF.